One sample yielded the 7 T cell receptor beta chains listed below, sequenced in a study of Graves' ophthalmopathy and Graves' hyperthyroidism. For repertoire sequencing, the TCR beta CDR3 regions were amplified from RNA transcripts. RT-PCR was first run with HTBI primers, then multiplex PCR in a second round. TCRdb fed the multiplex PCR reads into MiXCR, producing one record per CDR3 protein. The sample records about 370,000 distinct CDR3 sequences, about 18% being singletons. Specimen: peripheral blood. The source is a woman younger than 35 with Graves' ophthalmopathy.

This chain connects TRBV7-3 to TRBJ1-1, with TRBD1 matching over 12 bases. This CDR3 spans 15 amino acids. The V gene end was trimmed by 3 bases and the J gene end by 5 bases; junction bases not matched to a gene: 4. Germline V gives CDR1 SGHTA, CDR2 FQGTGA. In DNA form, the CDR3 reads TGTGCCAGCAGCTTCGGGACAGGGGGCCGGACTGAAGCTTTCTTT. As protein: CASSFGTGGRTEAFF.

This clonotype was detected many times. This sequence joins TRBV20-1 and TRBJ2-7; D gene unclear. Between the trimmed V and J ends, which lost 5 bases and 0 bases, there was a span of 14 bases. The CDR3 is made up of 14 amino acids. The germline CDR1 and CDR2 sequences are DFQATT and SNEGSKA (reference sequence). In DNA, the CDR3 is TGCAGTGCTTTAAGCCCCCGGAGCTCCTACGAGCAGTACTTC. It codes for CSALSPRSSYEQYF.

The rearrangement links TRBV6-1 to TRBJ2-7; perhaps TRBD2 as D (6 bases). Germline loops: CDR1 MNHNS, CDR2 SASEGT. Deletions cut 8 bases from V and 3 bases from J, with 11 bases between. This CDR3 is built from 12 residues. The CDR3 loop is CASRGGDYEQYF. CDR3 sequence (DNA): TGTGCCAGCCGAGGAGGGGACTACGAGCAGTACTTC.

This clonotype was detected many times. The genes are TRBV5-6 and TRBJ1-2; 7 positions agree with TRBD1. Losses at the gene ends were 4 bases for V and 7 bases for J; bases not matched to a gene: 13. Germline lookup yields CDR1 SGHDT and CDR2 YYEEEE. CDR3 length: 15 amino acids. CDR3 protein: CASSPTPGQRGGYTF. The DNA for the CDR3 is TGTGCCAGCAGCCCCACCCCGGGACAGAGGGGTGGCTACACCTTC.

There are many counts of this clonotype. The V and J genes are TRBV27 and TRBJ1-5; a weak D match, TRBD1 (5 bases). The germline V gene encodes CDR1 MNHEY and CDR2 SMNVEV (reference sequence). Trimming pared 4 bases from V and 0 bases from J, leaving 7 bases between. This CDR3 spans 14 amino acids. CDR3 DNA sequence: TGTGCCAGCAGTTCTGACAGTAGCAATCAGCCCCAGCATTTT. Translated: CASSSDSSNQPQHF.

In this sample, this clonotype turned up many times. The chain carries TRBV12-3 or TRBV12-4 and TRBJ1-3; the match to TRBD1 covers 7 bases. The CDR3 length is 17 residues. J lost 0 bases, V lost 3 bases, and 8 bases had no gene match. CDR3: CASSFWTGGFSGNTIYF. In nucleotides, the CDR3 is TGTGCCAGCAGTTTTTGGACAGGTGGATTCTCTGGAAACACCATATATTTT.

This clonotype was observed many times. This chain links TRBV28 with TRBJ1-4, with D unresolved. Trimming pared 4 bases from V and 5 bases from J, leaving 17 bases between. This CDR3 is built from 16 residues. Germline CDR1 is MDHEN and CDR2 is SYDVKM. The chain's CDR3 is CASSSGVWRENEKLFF. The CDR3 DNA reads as TGTGCCAGCAGTTCCGGGGTCTGGCGGGAGAATGAAAAACTGTTTTTT.